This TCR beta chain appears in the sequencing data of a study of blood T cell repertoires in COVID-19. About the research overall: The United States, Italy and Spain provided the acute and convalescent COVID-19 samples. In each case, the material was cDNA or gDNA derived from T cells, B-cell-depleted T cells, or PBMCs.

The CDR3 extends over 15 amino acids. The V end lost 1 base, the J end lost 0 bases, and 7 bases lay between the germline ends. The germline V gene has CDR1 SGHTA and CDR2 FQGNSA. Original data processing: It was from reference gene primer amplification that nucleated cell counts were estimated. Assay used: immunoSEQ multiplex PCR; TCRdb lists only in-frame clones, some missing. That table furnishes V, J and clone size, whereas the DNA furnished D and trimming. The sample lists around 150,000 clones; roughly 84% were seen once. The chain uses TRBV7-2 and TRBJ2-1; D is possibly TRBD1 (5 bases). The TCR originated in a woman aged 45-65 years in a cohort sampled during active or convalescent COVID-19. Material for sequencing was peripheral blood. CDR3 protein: CASSLDRSSYNEQFF. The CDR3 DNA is TGTGCCAGCAGCTTAGACAGGAGCTCCTACAATGAGCAGTTCTTC.